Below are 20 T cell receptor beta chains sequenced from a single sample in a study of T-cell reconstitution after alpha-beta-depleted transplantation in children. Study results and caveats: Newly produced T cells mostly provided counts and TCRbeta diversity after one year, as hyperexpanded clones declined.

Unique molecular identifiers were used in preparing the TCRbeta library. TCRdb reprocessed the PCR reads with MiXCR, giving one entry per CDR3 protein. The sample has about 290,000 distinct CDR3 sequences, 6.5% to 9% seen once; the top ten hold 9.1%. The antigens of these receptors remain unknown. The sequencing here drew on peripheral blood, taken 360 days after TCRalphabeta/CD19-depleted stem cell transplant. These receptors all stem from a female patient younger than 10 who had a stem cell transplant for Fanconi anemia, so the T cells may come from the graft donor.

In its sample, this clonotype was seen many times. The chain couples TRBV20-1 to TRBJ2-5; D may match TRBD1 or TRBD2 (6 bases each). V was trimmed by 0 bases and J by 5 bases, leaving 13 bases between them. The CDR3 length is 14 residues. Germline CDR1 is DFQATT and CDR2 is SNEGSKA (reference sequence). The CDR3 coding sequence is TGCAGTGCTAGAGATCCCCGAGGGGGGGAGACCCAGTACTTC. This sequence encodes CSARDPRGGETQYF.

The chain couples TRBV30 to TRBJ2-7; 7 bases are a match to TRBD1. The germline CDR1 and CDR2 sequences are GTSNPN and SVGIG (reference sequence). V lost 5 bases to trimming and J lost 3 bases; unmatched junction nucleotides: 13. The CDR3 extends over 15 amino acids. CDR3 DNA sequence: TGTGCCTGGCTAGACCGGGACAGTTCCCTCTACGAGCAGTACTTC. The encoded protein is CAWLDRDSSLYEQYF.

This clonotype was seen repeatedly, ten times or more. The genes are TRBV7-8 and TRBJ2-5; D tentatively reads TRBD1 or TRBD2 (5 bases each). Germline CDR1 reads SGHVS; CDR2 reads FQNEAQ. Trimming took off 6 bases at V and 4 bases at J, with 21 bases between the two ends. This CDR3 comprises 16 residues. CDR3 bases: TGTGCCAGCAGATCTCTCGGGACCCTGCAATCAGAGACCCAGTACTTC. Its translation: CASRSLGTLQSETQYF. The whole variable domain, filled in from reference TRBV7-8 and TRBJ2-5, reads GAGVSQSPRYKVAKRGQDVALRCDPISGHVSLFWYQQALGQGPEFLTYFQNEAQLDKSGLPSDRFFAERPEGSVSTLKIQRTQQEDSAVYLCASRSLGTLQSETQYFGPGTRLLVL.

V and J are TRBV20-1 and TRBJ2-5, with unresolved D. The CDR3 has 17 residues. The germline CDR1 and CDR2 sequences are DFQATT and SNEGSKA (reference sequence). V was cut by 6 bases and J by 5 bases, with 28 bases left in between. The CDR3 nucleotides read TGCAGTGCCCACACGCGATTGACGAGCGTCTTGGGGGAGACCCAGTACTTC. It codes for CSAHTRLTSVLGETQYF.

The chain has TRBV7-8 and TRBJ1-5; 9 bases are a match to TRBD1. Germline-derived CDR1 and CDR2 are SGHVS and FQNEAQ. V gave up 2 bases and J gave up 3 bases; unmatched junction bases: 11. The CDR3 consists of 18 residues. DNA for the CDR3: TGTGCCAGCAGCTTACCTCCCCGGGACAGGGTTGACAATCAGCCCCAGCATTTT. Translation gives CASSLPPRDRVDNQPQHF.

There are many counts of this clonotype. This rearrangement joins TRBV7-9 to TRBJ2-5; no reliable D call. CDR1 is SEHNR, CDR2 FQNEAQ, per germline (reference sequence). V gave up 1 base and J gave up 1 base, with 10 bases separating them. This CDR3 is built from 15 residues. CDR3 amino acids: CASSLGDGPQETQYF. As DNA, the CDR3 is TGTGCCAGCAGCTTAGGAGATGGACCCCAAGAGACCCAGTACTTC.

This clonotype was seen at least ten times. The CDR3 is CASSLKATQQGLAGQETQYF. The CDR3 DNA follows: TGTGCCAGCAGCTTAAAGGCAACCCAGCAAGGACTAGCGGGGCAAGAGACCCAGTACTTC. This chain joins TRBV7-3 and TRBJ2-5, with 12 positions matching TRBD2. J lost 2 bases, V lost 1 base, and 14 bases had no gene match. This CDR3 has 20 residues. Germline assignment: CDR1 SGHTA and CDR2 FQGTGA.

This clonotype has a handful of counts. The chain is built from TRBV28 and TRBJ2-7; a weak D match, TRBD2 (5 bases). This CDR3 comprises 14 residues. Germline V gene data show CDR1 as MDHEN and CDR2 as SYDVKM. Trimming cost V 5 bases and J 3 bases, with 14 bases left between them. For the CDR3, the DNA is TGTGCCAGCAGTCCAGCGGAAGTACGCTACGAGCAGTACGTC. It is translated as CASSPAEVRYEQYV.

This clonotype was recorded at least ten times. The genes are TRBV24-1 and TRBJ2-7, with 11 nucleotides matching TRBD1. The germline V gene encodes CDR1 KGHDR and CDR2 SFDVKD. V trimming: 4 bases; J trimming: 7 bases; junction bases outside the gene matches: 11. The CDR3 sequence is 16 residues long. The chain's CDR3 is CATSDQPGQGVPEQYF. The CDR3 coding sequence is TGTGCCACCAGTGACCAACCGGGACAGGGGGTCCCGGAGCAGTACTTC.

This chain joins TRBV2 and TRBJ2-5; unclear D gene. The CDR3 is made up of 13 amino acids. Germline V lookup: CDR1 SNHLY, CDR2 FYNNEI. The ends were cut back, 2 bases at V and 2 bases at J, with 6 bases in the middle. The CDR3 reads CASSENRQETQYF. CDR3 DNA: TGTGCCAGCAGTGAAAACCGACAAGAGACCCAGTACTTC.

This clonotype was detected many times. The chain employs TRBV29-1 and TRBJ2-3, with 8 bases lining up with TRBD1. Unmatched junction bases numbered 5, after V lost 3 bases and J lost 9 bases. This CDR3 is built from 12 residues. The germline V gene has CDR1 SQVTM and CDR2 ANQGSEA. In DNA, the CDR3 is TGCAGCGTTGATCCAGGACAGGGAACGCAGTATTTT. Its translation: CSVDPGQGTQYF.

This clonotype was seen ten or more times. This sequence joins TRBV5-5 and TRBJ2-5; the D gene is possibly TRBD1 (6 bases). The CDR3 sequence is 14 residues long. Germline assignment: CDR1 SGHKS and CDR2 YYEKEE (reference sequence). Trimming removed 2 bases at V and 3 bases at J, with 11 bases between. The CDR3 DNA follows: TGTGCCAGCAGCTTACAGGGTGCGGAAGAGACCCAGTACTTC. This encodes CASSLQGAEETQYF. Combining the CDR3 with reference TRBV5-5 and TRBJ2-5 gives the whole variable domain DAGVTQSPTHLIKTRGQQVTLRCSPISGHKSVSWYQQVLGQGPQFIFQYYEKEERGRGNFPDRFSARQFPNYSSELNVNALLLGDSALYLCASSLQGAEETQYFGPGTRLLVL.

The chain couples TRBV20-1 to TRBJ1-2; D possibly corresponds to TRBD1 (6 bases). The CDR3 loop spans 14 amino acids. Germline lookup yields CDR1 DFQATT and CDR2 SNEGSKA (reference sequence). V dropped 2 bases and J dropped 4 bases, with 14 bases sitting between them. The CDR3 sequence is CSARPGHAIYGYTF. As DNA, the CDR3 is TGCAGTGCTAGACCGGGACACGCGATCTATGGCTACACCTTC.

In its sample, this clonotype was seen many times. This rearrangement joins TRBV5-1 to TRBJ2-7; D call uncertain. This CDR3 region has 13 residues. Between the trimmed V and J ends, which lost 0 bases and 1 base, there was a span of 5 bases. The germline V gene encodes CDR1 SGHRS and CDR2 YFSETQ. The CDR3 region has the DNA TGCGCCAGCAGCTTGGAGGGTTCCTACGAGCAGTACTTC. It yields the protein CASSLEGSYEQYF.

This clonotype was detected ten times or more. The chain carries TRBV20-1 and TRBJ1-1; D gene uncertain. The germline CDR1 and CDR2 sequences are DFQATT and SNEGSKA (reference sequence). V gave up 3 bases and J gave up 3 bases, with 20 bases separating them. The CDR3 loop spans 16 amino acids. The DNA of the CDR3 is TGCAGTGCTAGGGCCCCCGGCATTCCCTTTTACACTGAAGCTTTCTTT. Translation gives CSARAPGIPFYTEAFF.

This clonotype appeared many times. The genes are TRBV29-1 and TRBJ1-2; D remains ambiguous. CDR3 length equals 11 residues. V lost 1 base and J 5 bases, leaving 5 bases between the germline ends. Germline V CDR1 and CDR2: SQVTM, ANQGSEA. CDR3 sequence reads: CSVEVGYGYTF. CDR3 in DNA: TGCAGCGTTGAAGTAGGGTATGGCTACACCTTC.

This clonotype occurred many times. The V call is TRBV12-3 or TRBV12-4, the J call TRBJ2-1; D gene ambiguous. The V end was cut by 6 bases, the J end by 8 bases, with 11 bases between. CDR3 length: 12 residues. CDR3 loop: CASSSDLYEQFF. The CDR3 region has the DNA TGTGCCAGCAGCTCCGATCTATATGAGCAGTTCTTC.

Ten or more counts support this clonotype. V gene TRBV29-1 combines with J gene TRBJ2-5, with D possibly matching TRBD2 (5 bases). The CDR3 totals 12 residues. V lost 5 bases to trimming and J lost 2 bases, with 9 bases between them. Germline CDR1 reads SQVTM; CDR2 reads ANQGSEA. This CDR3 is CSVSSGQETQYF. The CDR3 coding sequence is TGCAGCGTTTCCTCGGGGCAAGAGACCCAGTACTTC.

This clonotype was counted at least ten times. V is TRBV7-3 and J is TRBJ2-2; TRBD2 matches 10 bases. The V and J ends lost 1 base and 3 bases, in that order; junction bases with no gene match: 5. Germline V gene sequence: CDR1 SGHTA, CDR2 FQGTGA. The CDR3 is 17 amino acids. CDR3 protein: CASSLKGLAGDTGELFF. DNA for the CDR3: TGTGCCAGCAGCTTAAAAGGCCTAGCGGGAGACACCGGGGAGCTGTTTTTT.

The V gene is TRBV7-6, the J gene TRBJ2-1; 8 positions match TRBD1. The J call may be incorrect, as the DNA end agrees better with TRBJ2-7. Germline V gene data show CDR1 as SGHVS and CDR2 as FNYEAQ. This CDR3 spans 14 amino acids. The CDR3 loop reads CASSPQGAYNEQYF. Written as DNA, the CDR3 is TGTGCCAGCAGCCCCCAGGGGGCCTACAATGAGCAGTACTTC.